One sample yielded the 15 T cell receptor beta chains listed below, sequenced in a study of blood T cell repertoires in COVID-19 (TCRdb year 2020). Libraries were constructed by the immunoSEQ multiplex PCR assay. TCRdb mirrors the immuneACCESS table, restricted to in-frame sequences. Some clones are absent from its copies; in checked studies, under half trace to an unresolved V gene, and the reason for the others is unknown. The sample table records approximately 270,000 clones; roughly 85% of these occur just once. More than 3.5% of the sample is held by the ten biggest clonotypes. Sequencing used PBMCs or T cells enriched from blood (not recorded which). Receptors originate from a woman aged 25-40 years who had recovered from COVID-19.

The chain joins TRBV7-9 to TRBJ1-4; tentatively, D is TRBD1 (5 bases). Between the trimmed V and J ends, which lost 4 bases and 7 bases, there was a span of 10 bases. CDR1 SEHNR and CDR2 FQNEAQ come from the germline V gene (reference sequence). The CDR3 spans 13 residues. CDR3 nucleotide sequence: TGTGCCAGCAGCTCCGGGGGTACTGAAAAACTGTTTTTT. Translating gives CASSSGGTEKLFF.

Here the CDR3 reads CASSQSRAGETQYF. DNA of the CDR3: TGCGCCAGCAGCCAAAGCAGGGCCGGAGAGACCCAGTACTTC. This chain connects TRBV4-1 to TRBJ2-5; possible D gene TRBD1, 5 bases. The CDR3 is 14 amino acids. Germline V gene sequence: CDR1 MGHRA, CDR2 YSYEKL. With 2 bases removed from V and 4 bases from J, the gap between germline ends came to 11 bases.

The rearrangement links TRBV29-1 to TRBJ2-5; D is perhaps TRBD2 (5 bases). V was clipped by 4 bases and J by 3 bases, with 9 bases between them. Per germline, CDR1 SQVTM and CDR2 ANQGSEA. CDR3 length: 12 amino acids. The CDR3 loop reads CSVGGLEETQYF. CDR3 sequence (DNA): TGCAGCGTTGGAGGGCTGGAAGAGACCCAGTACTTC.

V is TRBV11-2 and J is TRBJ2-7; possibly TRBD2 for D (6 bases). The CDR3 contains 15 residues. Germline CDR1 reads SGHAT; CDR2 reads FQNNGV. Trimming pared 5 bases from V and 7 bases from J, leaving 21 bases between. CDR3 region: CASSRGTLGVREQYF. DNA of the CDR3: TGTGCCAGCAGCCGCGGGACCCTCGGGGTGCGGGAGCAGTACTTC.

This rearrangement joins TRBV6-5 to TRBJ2-7; no firm D call. This CDR3 contains 12 residues. Germline V gene data show CDR1 as MNHEY and CDR2 as SVGAGI. V dropped 5 bases and J dropped 4 bases, with 9 bases sitting between them. CDR3 amino acids: CASSPQEYEQYF. In nucleotides, the CDR3 is TGTGCCAGCAGTCCTCAGGAATACGAGCAGTACTTC.

V gene TRBV3-1 (or the pseudogene TRBV3-2) combines with J gene TRBJ2-7, with 16 bases aligning to TRBD2. Germline V CDR1 and CDR2: LGHDT, YNNKEL (reference sequence). The CDR3 covers 15 residues. Germline trimming cut 5 bases from V and 7 bases from J; bases unmatched to any gene: 5. The CDR3 is CASSSGLAGGREQYF. The CDR3 nucleotides read TGTGCCAGCAGCTCGGGACTAGCGGGAGGGCGGGAGCAGTACTTC.

The chain uses TRBV3-1 (or the pseudogene TRBV3-2) and TRBJ2-7; 11 nucleotides align to TRBD1. The CDR3 runs 14 residues. Germline lookup yields CDR1 LGHDT and CDR2 YNNKEL (reference sequence). Losses at the gene ends were 7 bases for V and 4 bases for J; bases not matched to a gene: 6. The CDR3 DNA reads TGTGCCAGCACCCGAGGACAGGGGGCTTACGAGCAGTACTTC. It translates to CASTRGQGAYEQYF.

This clone came up many times. Here the CDR3 DNA reads TGTGCCAGCAGTTTGCAGAATAATTCACCCCTCCACTTT. It translates to CASSLQNNSPLHF. The V and J genes are TRBV28 and TRBJ1-6, with D unresolved. Germline values: CDR1 MDHEN, CDR2 SYDVKM. V was cut by 3 bases and J by 5 bases, with 5 bases left in between. This CDR3 contains 13 residues.

This clone was observed a handful of times. This chain joins TRBV25-1 and TRBJ1-2; the match to TRBD1 covers 7 bases. Germline-derived CDR1 and CDR2 are MGHDK and SYGVNS. J gave up 2 bases and V 3 bases, and 0 bases lay outside the gene matches. CDR3 length: 13 residues. CDR3 coding DNA: TGTGCCAGCAGTGAGGGACAGAACTATGGCTACACCTTC. This codes for CASSEGQNYGYTF.

CDR3 nucleotide sequence: TGTGCCATCAGTGAGGGAATAGCGGGAGGGTATGATGAGCAGTTCTTC. Its translation: CAISEGIAGGYDEQFF. The chain has TRBV10-3 and TRBJ2-1, with TRBD2 identical over 11 bases. The CDR3 is 16 amino acids. The germline V gene has CDR1 ENHRY and CDR2 SYGVKD. J lost 8 bases, V lost 2 bases, and 8 bases had no gene match.

The chain joins TRBV19 to TRBJ1-1, with TRBD1 identical over 9 bases. CDR3 size: 21 residues. Per the germline V gene, CDR1 is LNHDA and CDR2 is SQIVND (reference sequence). The ends lost 1 base at V and 5 bases at J; junction bases unmatched: 23. This chain's CDR3 is CASSIGDSKSGQGLRGTEAFF. The CDR3, as DNA: TGTGCCAGTAGTATAGGGGATTCAAAATCGGGACAGGGTTTGCGGGGTACTGAAGCTTTCTTT.

This chain links TRBV11-2 with TRBJ2-7; 7 nucleotides line up with TRBD2. The length of the CDR3 is 15 residues. Trimming at V came to 5 bases and at J to 5 bases, leaving 12 bases not matched to a gene. The germline gives CDR1 SGHAT, CDR2 FQNNGV. CDR3 in DNA: TGTGCCAGCAGCAAGTATGCGGGGGAGGTCGACGAGCAGTACTTC. This codes for CASSKYAGEVDEQYF.

The chain employs TRBV6-5 and TRBJ1-4; D is possibly TRBD1 (5 bases). This CDR3 has 14 residues. Germline V lookup: CDR1 MNHEY, CDR2 SVGAGI. Trimming cost V 6 bases and J 5 bases, with 13 bases left between them. The CDR3 sequence is CASRPDRKNEKLFF. The CDR3 bases are TGTGCCAGCAGACCCGACAGAAAGAATGAAAAACTGTTTTTT.

This chain connects TRBV6-2 or TRBV6-3 to TRBJ2-1; 12 bases are a match to TRBD2. Losses at the gene ends were 4 bases for V and 7 bases for J; bases not matched to a gene: 8. Germline CDR1 is MNHEY and CDR2 is SVGEGT. The CDR3 length is 16 residues. Here the CDR3 DNA reads TGTGCCAGCAGTTCTAGGGCACTAGCGGGAGGAAATGAGCAGTTCTTC. It yields the protein CASSSRALAGGNEQFF.

This chain links TRBV25-1 with TRBJ1-3; no clear D. The CDR3 consists of 15 residues. The germline V and J ends were trimmed by 1 base and 1 base, with 8 bases remaining between them. Germline values: CDR1 MGHDK, CDR2 SYGVNS. CDR3 sequence reads: CASSESTASGNTIYF. The CDR3 region has the DNA TGTGCCAGCAGTGAATCTACAGCTTCTGGAAACACCATATATTTT. Full variable domain (missing parts from reference TRBV25-1 and TRBJ1-3): EADIYQTPRYLVIGTGKKITLECSQTMGHDKMYWYQQDPGMELHLIHYSYGVNSTEKGDLSSESTVSRIRTEHFPLTLESARPSHTSQYLCASSESTASGNTIYFGEGSWLTVV.